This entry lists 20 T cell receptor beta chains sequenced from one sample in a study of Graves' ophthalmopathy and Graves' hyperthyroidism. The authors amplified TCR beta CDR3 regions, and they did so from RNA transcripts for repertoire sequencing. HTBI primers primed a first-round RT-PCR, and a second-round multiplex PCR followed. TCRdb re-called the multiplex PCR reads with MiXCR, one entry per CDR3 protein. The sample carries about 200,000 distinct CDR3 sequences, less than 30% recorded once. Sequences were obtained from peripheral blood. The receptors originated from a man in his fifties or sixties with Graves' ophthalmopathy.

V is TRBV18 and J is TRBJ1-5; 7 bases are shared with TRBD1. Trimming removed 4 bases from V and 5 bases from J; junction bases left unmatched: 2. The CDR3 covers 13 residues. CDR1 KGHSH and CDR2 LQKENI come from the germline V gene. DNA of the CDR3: TGTGCCAGCTCACTCGGACAGGATCAGCCCCAGCATTTT. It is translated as CASSLGQDQPQHF.

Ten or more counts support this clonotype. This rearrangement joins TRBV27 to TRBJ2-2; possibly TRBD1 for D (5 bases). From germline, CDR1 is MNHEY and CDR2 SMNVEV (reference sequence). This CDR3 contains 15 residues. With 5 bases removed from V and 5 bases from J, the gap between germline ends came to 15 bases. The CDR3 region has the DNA TGTGCCAGCAGTCGTGAACCAAAGGGGACCGGGGAGCTGTTTTTT. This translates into CASSREPKGTGELFF.

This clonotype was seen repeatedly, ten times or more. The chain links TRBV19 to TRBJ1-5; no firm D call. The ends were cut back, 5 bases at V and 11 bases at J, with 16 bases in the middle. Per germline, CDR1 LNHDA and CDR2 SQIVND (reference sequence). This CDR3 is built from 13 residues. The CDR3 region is CASSAPPGYAQHF. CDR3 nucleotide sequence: TGTGCCAGTAGTGCCCCCCCTGGGTATGCCCAGCATTTT.

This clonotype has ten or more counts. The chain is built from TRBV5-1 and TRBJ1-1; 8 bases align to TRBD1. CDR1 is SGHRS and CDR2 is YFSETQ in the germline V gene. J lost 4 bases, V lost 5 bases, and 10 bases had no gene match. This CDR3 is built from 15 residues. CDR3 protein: CASSPGGAPVTEAFF. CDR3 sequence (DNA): TGCGCCAGCAGTCCAGGGGGCGCCCCCGTCACTGAAGCTTTCTTT.

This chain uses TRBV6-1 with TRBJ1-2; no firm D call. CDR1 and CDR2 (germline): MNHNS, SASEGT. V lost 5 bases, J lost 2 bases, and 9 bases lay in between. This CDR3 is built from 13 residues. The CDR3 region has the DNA TGTGCCAGCAGTCGGGCAGACAACTATGGCTACACCTTC. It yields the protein CASSRADNYGYTF.

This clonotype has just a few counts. The CDR3 region is CASDRAGGGELFF. The DNA for the CDR3 is TGTGCCAGCGACAGGGCGGGAGGAGGGGAGCTGTTTTTT. The chain joins TRBV2 to TRBJ2-2, with TRBD2 as a possible D gene (8 bases). V was shortened by 8 bases and J by 8 bases, with 15 bases between the two germline ends. The V gene's germline CDR1 is SNHLY and CDR2 FYNNEI. The CDR3 runs to 13 residues.

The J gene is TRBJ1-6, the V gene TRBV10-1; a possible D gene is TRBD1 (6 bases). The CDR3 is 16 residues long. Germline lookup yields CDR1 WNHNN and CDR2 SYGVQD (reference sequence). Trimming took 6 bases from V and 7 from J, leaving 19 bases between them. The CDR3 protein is CASRGLRGVGNSPLHF. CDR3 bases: TGCGCCAGCAGGGGGCTGAGGGGGGTTGGAAATTCACCCCTCCACTTT.

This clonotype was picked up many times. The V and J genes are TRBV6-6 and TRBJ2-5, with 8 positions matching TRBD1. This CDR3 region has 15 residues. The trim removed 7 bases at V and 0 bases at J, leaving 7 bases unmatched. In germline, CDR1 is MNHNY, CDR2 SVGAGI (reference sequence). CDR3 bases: TGTGCCAGCACCCGATGGGGACAGGACCAAGAGACCCAGTACTTC. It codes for CASTRWGQDQETQYF.

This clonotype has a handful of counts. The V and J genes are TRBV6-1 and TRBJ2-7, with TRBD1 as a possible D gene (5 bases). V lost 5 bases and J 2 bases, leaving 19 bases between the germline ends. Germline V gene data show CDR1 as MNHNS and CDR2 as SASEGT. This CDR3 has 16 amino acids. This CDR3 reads CASSPLAAGFAYEQYF. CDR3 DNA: TGTGCCAGCAGTCCCCTGGCGGCAGGGTTCGCCTACGAGCAGTACTTC.

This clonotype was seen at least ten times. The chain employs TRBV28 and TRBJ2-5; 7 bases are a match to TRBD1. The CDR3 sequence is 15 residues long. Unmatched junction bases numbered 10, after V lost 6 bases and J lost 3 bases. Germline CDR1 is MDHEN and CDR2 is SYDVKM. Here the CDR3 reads CASRYRDSKKETQYF. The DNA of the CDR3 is TGTGCCAGCAGATACCGGGACAGCAAAAAAGAGACCCAGTACTTC.

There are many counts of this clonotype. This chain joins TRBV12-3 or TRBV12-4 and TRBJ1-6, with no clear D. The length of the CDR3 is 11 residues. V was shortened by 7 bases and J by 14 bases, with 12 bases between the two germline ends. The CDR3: CASTSLGTLHF. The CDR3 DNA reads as TGTGCCAGCACTTCATTGGGGACCCTCCACTTT.

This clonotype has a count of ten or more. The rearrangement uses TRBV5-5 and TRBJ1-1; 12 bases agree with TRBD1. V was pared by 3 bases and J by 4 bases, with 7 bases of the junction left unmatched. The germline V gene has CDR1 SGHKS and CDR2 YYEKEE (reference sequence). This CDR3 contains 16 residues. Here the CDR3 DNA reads TGTGCCAGCAGCTGGGGACAGGGGGCGTCGGGCACTGAAGCTTTCTTT. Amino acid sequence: CASSWGQGASGTEAFF.

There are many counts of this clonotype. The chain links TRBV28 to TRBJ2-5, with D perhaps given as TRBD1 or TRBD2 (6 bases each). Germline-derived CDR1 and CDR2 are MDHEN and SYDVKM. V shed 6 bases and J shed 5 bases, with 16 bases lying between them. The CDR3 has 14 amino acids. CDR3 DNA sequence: TGTGCCAGCAGAGGAGGGACAACCTGGGAGACCCAGTACTTC. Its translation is CASRGGTTWETQYF.

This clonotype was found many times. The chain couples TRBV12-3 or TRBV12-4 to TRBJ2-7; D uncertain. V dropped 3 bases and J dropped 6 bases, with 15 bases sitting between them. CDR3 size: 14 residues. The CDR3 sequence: CASSFGDGPAEQYF. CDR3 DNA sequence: TGTGCCAGCAGTTTCGGAGACGGACCTGCCGAGCAGTACTTC.

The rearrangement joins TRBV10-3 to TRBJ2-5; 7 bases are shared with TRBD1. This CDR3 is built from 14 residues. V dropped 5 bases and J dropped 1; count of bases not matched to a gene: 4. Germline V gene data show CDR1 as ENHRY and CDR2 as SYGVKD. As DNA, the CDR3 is TGTGCCATCAGTATTGGGACAGCCCAAGAGACCCAGTACTTC. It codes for CAISIGTAQETQYF.

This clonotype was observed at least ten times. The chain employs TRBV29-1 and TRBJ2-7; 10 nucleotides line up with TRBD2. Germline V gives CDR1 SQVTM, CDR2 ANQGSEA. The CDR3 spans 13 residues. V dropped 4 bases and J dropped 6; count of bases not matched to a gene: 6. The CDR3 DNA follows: TGCAGCGTTGGGTCTAGCGGGAGTGGCGAGCAGTACTTC. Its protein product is CSVGSSGSGEQYF.

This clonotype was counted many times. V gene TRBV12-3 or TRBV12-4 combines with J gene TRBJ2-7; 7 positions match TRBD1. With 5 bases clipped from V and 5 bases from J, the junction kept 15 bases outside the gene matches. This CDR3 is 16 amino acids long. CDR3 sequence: CASSATSGGDSDEQYF. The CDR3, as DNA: TGTGCCAGCAGTGCCACATCAGGGGGAGATTCGGACGAGCAGTACTTC.

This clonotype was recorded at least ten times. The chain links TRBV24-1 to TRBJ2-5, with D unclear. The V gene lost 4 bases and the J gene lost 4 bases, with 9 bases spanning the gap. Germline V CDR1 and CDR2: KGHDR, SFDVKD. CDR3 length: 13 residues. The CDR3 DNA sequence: TGTGCCACCAGTGAGTGGAGAGGAGAGACCCAGTACTTC. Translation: CATSEWRGETQYF.

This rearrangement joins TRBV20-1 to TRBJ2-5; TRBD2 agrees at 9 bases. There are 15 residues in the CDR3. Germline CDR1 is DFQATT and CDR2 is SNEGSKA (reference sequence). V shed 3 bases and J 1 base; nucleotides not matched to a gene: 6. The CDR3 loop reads CSASPSGDRQETQYF. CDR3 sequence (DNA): TGCAGTGCTAGCCCTAGCGGGGACCGCCAAGAGACCCAGTACTTC.

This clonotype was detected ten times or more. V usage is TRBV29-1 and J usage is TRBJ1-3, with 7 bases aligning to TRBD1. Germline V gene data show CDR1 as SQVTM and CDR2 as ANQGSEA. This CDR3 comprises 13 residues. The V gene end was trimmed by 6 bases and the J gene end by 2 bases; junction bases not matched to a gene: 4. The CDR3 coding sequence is TGCAGCGTGGGACAGAATGCTGGAAACACCATATATTTT. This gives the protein CSVGQNAGNTIYF. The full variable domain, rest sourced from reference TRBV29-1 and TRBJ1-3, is SAVISQKPSRDICQRGTSLTIQCQVDSQVTMMFWYRQQPGQSLTLIATANQGSEATYESGFVIDKFPISRPNLTFSTLTVSNMSPEDSSIYLCSVGQNAGNTIYFGEGSWLTVV.